This T cell receptor (beta chain) was profiled in a study of graft-versus-host responses after intestinal transplantation. A word on this clone: The antigen remains unidentified.

TCRdb keeps only in-frame clones here, not all; method: immunoSEQ multiplex PCR. The table records fewer than 95,000 clones, approximately 94% of them present only once. This CDR3 has 14 amino acids. After removal of 6 bases from V and 5 bases from J, the junction contained 8 bases not matched to a gene. The germline CDR1 and CDR2 sequences are MNHNS and SASEGT. V and J are TRBV6-1 and TRBJ1-2; TRBD1 matches at 8 bases. This TCR derives from a human donor who was the organ donor for an intestinal transplant. This sample comprised unstimulated CD4+ T cells sorted from spleen or lymph node cells, obtained before transplant. CDR3: CASSLGGTGYGYTF. The CDR3 nucleotides are TGTGCCAGCAGCCTAGGAGGGACAGGTTATGGCTACACCTTC.